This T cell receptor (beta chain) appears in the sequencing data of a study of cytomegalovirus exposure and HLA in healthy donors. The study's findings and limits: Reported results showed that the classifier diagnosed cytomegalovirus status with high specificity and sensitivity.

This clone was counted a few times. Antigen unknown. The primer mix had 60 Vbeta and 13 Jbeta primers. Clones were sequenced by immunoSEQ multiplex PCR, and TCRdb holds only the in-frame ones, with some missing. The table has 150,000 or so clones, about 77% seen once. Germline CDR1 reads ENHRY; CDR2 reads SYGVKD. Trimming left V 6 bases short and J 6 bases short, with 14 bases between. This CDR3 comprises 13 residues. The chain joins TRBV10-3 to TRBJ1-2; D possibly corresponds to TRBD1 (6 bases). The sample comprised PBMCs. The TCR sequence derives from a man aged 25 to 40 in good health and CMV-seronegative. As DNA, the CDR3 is TGTGCCATCAGCCCCCAGGGGCCCAATGGCTACACCTTC. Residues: CAISPQGPNGYTF.